This TCR beta chain is drawn from a study of T-cell memory formation after mild COVID-19. The CDR3 is 13 amino acids. Germline-derived CDR1 and CDR2 are SGDLS and YYNGEE. V lost 0 bases and J lost 8, with 11 bases in between. Each CDR3 protein gets one entry after TCRdb re-called the 5' RACE reads with MiXCR. The profile shows fewer than 90,000 distinct CDR3 sequences, approximately 15% of them singletons. This clonotype was picked up many times. This receptor was obtained from an adult woman who had mild COVID-19 (a few samples of this study predate the infection). Cell type and time point are not known. The chain links TRBV9 to TRBJ1-1; D call uncertain. The sample comprised PBMCs or a T cell subset sorted from them (not recorded which). In nucleotides, the CDR3 is TGTGCCAGCAGCGTAGGATCGGATACCGAAGCTTTCTTT. Protein: CASSVGSDTEAFF.